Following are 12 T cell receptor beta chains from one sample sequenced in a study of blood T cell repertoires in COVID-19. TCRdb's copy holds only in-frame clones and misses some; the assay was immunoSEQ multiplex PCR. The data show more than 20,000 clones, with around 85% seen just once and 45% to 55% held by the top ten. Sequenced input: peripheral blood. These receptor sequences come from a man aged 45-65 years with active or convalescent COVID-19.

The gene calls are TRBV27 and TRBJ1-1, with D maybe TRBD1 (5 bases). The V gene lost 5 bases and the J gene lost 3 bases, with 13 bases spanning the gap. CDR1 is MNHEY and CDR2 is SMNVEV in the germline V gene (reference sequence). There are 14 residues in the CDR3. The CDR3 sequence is CASSRRTGDTEAFF. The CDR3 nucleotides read TGTGCCAGCAGTCGCCGGACGGGGGACACTGAAGCTTTCTTT.

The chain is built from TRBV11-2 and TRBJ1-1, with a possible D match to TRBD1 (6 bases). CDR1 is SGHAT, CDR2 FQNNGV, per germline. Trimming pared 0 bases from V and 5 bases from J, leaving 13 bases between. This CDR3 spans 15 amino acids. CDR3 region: CASSLERGGLTEAFF. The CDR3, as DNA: TGTGCCAGCAGCTTAGAGCGGGGGGGCCTAACTGAAGCTTTCTTT. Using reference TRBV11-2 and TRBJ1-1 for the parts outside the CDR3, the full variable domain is EAGVAQSPRYKIIEKRQSVAFWCNPISGHATLYWYQQILGQGPKLLIQFQNNGVVDDSQLPKDRFSAERLKGVDSTLKIQPAKLEDSAVYLCASSLERGGLTEAFFGQGTRLTVV.

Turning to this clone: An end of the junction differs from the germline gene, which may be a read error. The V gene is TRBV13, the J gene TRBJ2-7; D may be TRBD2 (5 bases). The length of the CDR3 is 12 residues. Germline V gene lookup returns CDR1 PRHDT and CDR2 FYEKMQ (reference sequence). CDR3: CASSLGSEEQYF. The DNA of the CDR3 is TGTGCCAGCAGTTTAGGGAGTGAGGAGCAGTACTTC. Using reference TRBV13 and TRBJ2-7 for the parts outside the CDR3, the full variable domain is AAGVIQSPRHLIKEKRETATLKCYPIPRHDTVYWYQQGPGQDPQFLISFYEKMQSDKGSIPDRFSAQQFSDYHSELNMSSLELGDSALYFCASSLGSEEQYFGPGTRLTVT.

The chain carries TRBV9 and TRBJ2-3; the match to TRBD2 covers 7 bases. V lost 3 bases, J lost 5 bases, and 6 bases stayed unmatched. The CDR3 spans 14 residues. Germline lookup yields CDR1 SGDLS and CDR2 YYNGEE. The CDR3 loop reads CASSEGGQVDTQYF. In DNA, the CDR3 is TGTGCCAGCAGCGAGGGAGGGCAAGTAGATACGCAGTATTTT. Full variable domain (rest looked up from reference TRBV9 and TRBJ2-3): DSGVTQTPKHLITATGQRVTLRCSPRSGDLSVYWYQQSLDQGLQFLIQYYNGEERAKGNILERFSAQQFPDLHSELNLSSLELGDSALYFCASSEGGQVDTQYFGPGTRLTVL.

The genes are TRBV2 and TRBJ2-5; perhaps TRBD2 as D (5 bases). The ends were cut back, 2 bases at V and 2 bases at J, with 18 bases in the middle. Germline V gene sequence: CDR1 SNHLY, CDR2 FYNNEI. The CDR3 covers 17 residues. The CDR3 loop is CASSERLLLEPQETQYF. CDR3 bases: TGTGCCAGCAGTGAACGACTACTACTAGAACCTCAAGAGACCCAGTACTTC.

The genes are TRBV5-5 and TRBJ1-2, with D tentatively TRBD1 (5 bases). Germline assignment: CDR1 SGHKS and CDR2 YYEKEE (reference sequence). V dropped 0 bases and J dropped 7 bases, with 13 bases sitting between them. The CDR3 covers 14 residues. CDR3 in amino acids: CASSLGTFFRGYTF. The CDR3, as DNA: TGTGCCAGCAGCTTGGGGACATTTTTTCGTGGCTACACCTTC.

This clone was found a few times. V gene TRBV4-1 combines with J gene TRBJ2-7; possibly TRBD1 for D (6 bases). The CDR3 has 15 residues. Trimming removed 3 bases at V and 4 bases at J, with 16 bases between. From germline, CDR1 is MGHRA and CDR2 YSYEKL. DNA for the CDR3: TGCGCCAGCAGCCAGCTCCCGGGACAAGTTTACGAGCAGTACTTC. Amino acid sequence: CASSQLPGQVYEQYF.

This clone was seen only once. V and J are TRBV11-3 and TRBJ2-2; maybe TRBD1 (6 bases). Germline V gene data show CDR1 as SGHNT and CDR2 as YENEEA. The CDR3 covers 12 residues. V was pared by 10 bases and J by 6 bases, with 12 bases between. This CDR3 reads CATKTGSGELFF. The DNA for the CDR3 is TGTGCCACCAAGACAGGTTCCGGGGAGCTGTTTTTT.

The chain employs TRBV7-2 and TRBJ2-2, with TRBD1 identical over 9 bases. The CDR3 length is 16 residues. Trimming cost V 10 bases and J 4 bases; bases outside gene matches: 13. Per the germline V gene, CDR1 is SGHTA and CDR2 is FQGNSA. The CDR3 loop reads CATRSRDREFTGELFF. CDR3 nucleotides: TGTGCCACCAGATCCCGGGACAGGGAGTTCACCGGGGAGCTGTTTTTT.

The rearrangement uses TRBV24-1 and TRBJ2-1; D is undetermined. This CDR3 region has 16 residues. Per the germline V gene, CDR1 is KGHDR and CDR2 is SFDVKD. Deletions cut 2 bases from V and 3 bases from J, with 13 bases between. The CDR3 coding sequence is TGTGCCACCAGTGATTCGCAGAGGAGTTACTACAATGAGCAGTTCTTC. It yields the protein CATSDSQRSYYNEQFF.

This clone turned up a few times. The CDR3 DNA is TGTGCCAGCAGTTACCCCGTCGCCGGGAGAAGGTACGAGCAGTACTTC. Its translation: CASSYPVAGRRYEQYF. The chain links TRBV6-6 to TRBJ2-7; D is perhaps TRBD2 (6 bases). Germline lookup yields CDR1 MNHNY and CDR2 SVGAGI (reference sequence). V lost 2 bases, J lost 4 bases, and 18 bases lay in between. The CDR3 is 16 residues long.

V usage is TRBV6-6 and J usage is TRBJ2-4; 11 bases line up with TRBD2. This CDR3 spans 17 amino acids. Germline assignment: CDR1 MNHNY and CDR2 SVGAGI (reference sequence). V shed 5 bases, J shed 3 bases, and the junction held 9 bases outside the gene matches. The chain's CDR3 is CASSLIAGGPSKNIQYF. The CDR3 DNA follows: TGTGCCAGCAGTCTAATAGCGGGAGGGCCGAGCAAAAACATTCAGTACTTC.